This TCR beta chain was identified during a study of OX40 agonist ivuxolimab in advanced cancers. General study points: With doses of 0.1 to 3.0 mg/kg, CD4+ and CD8+ blood T cells had undergone clonal expansion by week 6.

Some clones are missing from TCRdb's copy, which holds only in-frame ones; the method was immunoSEQ multiplex PCR. The sample carries under 95,000 clones, about 82% recorded once. This CDR3 has 14 amino acids. After removal of 4 bases from V and 1 base from J, the junction contained 1 base not matched to a gene. The V gene's germline CDR1 is MNHEY and CDR2 SMNVEV (reference sequence). Comment on this clone: The antigen is undetermined.

Exclusion applied to patients with autoimmune disease history or systemic immunosuppression. This material consisted of CD4+ or CD8+ T cells sorted from blood, taken in a trial of the OX40 agonist ivuxolimab. This TCR was sampled from an adult with an advanced solid tumor such as melanoma, head and neck, liver or kidney cancer. This sequence joins TRBV27 and TRBJ1-5; 7 bases line up with TRBD1. This CDR3 reads CASSSQGSNQPQHF. In DNA, the CDR3 is TGTGCCAGCAGTTCACAGGGGAGCAATCAGCCCCAGCATTTT.